The TCR beta chain described here comes from a study of cytomegalovirus exposure and HLA in healthy donors. Study at large: Later analysis reported that the approximately 120 validation repertoires shared the platform of the roughly 670 first-cohort repertoires.

Points on this clone: Its specificity is unknown.

CDR1 is LNHDA, CDR2 SQIVND, per germline (reference sequence). V dropped 10 bases and J dropped 0 bases, with 13 bases sitting between them. The CDR3 is made up of 14 amino acids. The donors were members of the validation cohort comprising some 120 subjects, separate from the approximately 670-subject first cohort. Findings and caveats of the study: Three chains linked to CMV were shown in vitro to be specific for CMV antigens.

TCRdb keeps only in-frame clones here, not all; method: immunoSEQ multiplex PCR. The repertoire holds 110,000 to 150,000 clones, with roughly 90% as singletons. V is TRBV19 and J is TRBJ2-1; the D gene is possibly TRBD2 (6 bases). The specimen was PBMCs. This sequence originates from a young man in good health and CMV-seronegative. The chain's CDR3 is CATRDGSSYNEQFF. The CDR3 region has the DNA TGTGCCACTAGGGACGGGAGCTCCTACAATGAGCAGTTCTTC.